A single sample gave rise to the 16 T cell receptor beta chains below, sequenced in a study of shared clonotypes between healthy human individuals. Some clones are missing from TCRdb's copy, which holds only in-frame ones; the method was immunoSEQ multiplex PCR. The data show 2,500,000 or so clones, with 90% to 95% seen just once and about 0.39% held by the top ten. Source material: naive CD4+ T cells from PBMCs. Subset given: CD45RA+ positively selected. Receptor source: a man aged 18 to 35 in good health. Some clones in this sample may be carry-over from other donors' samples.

The CDR3 protein is CASATSGRAGEQFF. For the CDR3, the DNA is TGTGCCAGCGCAACTAGCGGGAGGGCCGGTGAGCAGTTCTTC. V and J are TRBV7-3 and TRBJ2-1; 13 bases are a match to TRBD2. The germline V gene has CDR1 SGHTA and CDR2 FQGTGA. There are 14 residues in the CDR3. The V and J ends lost 8 bases and 9 bases, in that order; junction bases with no gene match: 7. The full variable domain, completed using reference TRBV7-3 and TRBJ2-1, is GAGVSQTPSNKVTEKGKYVELRCDPISGHTALYWYRQSLGQGPEFLIYFQGTGAADDSGLPNDRFFAVRPEGSVSTLKIQRTERGDSAVYLCASATSGRAGEQFFGPGTRLTVL.

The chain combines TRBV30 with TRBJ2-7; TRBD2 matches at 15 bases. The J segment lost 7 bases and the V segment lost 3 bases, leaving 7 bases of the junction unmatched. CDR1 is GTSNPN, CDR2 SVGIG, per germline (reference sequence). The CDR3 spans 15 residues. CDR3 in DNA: TGTGCCTGGAGCTATGGACTAGCGGGAGGGGGAGAGCAGTACTTC. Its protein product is CAWSYGLAGGGEQYF. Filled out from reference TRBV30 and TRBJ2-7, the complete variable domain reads SQTIHQWPATLVQPVGSPLSLECTVEGTSNPNLYWYRQAAGRGLQLLFYSVGIGQISSEVPQNLSASRPQDRQFILSSKKLLLSDSGFYLCAWSYGLAGGGEQYFGPGTRLTVT.

The CDR3 is CASSGGEIVQPQHF. CDR3 coding DNA: TGTGCCAGTAGTGGAGGCGAGATCGTACAGCCCCAGCATTTT. The rearrangement links TRBV19 to TRBJ1-5; unclear D gene. This CDR3 spans 14 amino acids. The germline gives CDR1 LNHDA, CDR2 SQIVND (reference sequence). V lost 5 bases to trimming and J lost 7 bases, with 15 bases between them.

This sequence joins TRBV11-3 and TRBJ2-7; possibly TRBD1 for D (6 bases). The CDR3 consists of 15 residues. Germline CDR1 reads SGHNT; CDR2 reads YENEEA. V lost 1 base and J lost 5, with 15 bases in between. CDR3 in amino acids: CASSLGQGRGHEQYF. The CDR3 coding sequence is TGTGCCAGCAGCTTAGGGCAGGGGCGAGGCCACGAGCAGTACTTC.

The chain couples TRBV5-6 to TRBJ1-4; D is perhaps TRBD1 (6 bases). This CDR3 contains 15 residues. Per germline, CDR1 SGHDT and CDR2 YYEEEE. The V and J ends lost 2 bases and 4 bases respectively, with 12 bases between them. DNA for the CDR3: TGTGCCAGCAGCTTACAGGGCGGTGGTAATGAAAAACTGTTTTTT. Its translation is CASSLQGGGNEKLFF.

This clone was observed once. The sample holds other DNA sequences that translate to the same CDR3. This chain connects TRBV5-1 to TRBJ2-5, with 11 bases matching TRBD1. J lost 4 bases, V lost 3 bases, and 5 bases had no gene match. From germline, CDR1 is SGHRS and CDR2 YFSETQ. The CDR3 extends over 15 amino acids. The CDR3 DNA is TGCGCCAGCAGCTCGGGGACAGGGGGGAGAGAGACCCAGTACTTC. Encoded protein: CASSSGTGGRETQYF.

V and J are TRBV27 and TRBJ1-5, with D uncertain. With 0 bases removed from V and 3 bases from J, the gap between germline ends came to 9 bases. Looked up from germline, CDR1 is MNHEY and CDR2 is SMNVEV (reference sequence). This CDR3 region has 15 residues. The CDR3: CASSLSGSPNQPQHF. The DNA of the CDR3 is TGTGCCAGCAGTTTATCGGGCAGTCCCAATCAGCCCCAGCATTTT.

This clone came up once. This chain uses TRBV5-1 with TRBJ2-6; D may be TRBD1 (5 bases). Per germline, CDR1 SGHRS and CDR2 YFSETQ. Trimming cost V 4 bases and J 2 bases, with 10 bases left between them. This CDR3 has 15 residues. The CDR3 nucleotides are TGCGCCAGCAGCCCTACAGGAGCTGGGGCCAACGTCCTGACTTTC. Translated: CASSPTGAGANVLTF.

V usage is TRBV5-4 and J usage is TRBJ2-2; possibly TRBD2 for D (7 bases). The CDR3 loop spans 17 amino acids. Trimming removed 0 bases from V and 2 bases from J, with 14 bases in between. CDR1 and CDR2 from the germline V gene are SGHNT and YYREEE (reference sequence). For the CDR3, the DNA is TGTGCCAGCAGCTTGGCGTGGGGGGGCCTTAACACCGGGGAGCTGTTTTTT. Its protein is CASSLAWGGLNTGELFF.

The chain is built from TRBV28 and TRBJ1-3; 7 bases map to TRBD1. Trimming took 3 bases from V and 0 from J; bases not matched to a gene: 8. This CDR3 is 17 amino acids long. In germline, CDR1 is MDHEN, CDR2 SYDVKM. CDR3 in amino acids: CASSLGGTVSSGNTIYF. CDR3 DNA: TGTGCCAGCAGTTTGGGGGGGACAGTCAGCTCTGGAAACACCATATATTTT.

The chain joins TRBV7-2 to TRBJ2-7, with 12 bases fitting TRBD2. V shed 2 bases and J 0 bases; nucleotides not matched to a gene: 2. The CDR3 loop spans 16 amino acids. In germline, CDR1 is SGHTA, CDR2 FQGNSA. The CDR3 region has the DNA TGTGCCAGCAGCTTACTAGCGGGAGGGAGCTCCTACGAGCAGTACTTC. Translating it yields CASSLLAGGSSYEQYF.

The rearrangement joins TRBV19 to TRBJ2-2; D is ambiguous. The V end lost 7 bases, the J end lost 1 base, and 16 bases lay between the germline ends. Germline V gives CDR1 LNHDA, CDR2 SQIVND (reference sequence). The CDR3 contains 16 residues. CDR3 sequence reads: CASTPPELGNTGELFF. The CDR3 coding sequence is TGTGCCAGTACGCCCCCGGAGCTGGGGAACACCGGGGAGCTGTTTTTT. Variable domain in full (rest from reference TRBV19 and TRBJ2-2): DGGITQSPKYLFRKEGQNVTLSCEQNLNHDAMYWYRQDPGQGLRLIYYSQIVNDFQKGDIAEGYSVSREKKESFPLTVTSAQKNPTAFYLCASTPPELGNTGELFFGEGSRLTVL.

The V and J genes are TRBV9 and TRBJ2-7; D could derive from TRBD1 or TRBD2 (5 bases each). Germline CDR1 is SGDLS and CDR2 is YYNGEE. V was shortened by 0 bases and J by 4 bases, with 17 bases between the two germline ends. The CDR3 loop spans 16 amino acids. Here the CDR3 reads CASSVEGRGRDYEQYF. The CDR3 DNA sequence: TGTGCCAGCAGCGTAGAAGGCCGGGGCAGGGATTACGAGCAGTACTTC.

The CDR3 protein is CASSPADGYSNQPQHF. The CDR3, as DNA: TGTGCCAGCAGCCCAGCGGACGGCTATAGCAATCAGCCCCAGCATTTT. The chain links TRBV27 to TRBJ1-5, with unresolved D. V gave up 6 bases and J gave up 0 bases, with 15 bases separating them. This CDR3 has 16 amino acids. CDR1 and CDR2 (germline): MNHEY, SMNVEV (reference sequence).

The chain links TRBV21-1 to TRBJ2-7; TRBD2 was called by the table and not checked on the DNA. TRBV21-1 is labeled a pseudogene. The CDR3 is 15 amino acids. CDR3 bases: TGTGCCAGCAGCACCGTGACCACCGGGTGTTTTCAGCAGTACTTC. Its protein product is CASSTVTTGCFQQYF.

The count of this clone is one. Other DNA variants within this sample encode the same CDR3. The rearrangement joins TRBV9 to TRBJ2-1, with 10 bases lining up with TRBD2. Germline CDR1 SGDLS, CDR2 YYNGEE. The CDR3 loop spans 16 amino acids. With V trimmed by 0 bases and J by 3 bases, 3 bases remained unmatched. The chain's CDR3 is CASSVGASGGYNEQFF. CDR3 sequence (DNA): TGTGCCAGCAGCGTAGGGGCTAGCGGGGGCTACAATGAGCAGTTCTTC.